One and the same sample provided the 29 T cell receptor beta chains below, sequenced in a study of T cell clonality in common variable immunodeficiency. Measured with immunoSEQ multiplex PCR; TCRdb has only the in-frame clones, and not every one. The sample is made up of tens of thousands of clones, none counted only once. Sequencing used peripheral blood mononuclear cells. The receptors were gathered from a person aged 18 to 70 in good health.

This clone was seen only a few times. Read data end 3 residues before the CDR3 end; the end is taken from the germline J gene. The chain carries TRBV18 and TRBJ2-2; TRBD1 matches at 8 bases. The CDR3 is made up of 18 amino acids. Germline-derived CDR1 and CDR2 are KGHSH and LQKENI. The CDR3 bases that were read are TGTGCCAGCTCACGATCTGGGACAGGAACCGCAACTAATGAAAAG. As protein: CASSRSGTGTATNEK. The CDR3 reads in full as CASSRSGTGTATNEKLFF.

This clone was found many times. Read coverage stops 3 residues before the CDR3 terminus; the germline J gene supplies the remainder. The rearrangement joins TRBV29-1 to TRBJ2-7, with TRBD1 matching 9 bases. The CDR3 is 13 residues long. The junction had 7 bases not matched to a gene; V was cut back by 4 bases and J by 6 bases. Germline lookup yields CDR1 SQVTM and CDR2 ANQGSEA. The covered CDR3 bases are TGCAGCGTTGTGGGGACAGGGTTTGGCGAG. Translated, it gives CSVVGTGFGE. The whole CDR3 sequence is CSVVGTGFGEQYF.

In its sample, this clone was seen a few times. Read data end 3 residues before the CDR3 end; the end is taken from the germline J gene. The genes are TRBV7-9 and TRBJ2-7, with a weak D call TRBD1 (5 bases). The CDR3 totals 14 residues. Trimming cost V 1 base and J 1 base, with 8 bases left between them. In germline, CDR1 is SEHNR, CDR2 FQNEAQ (reference sequence). The DNA read from the CDR3 is TGTGCCAGCAGCTTAGAGACAGTGTCCTACGAG. It translates to CASSLETVSYE. In full, the CDR3 is CASSLETVSYEQYF.

This clone was counted many times. This CDR3 is CASSLDSRTDTQYF. The DNA read from the CDR3 is TGTGCCAGCAGCTTAGACAGCCGCACAGATACG. J is TRBJ2-3 and V is TRBV5-4; D may be TRBD1 (5 bases). Read coverage stops 3 residues before the CDR3 terminus; the germline J gene supplies the remainder. Deletions cut 2 bases from V and 1 base from J, with 8 bases between. The CDR3 contains 14 residues. The germline V gene has CDR1 SGHNT and CDR2 YYREEE (reference sequence).

This clone was seen many times. The CDR3 end is not reached by the read, which stops 3 residues before it; the germline J gene fills it in. The V call is TRBV20-1, the J call TRBJ2-3; D gene uncertain. V shed 1 base and J shed 6 bases, with 11 bases lying between them. From germline, CDR1 is DFQATT and CDR2 SNEGSKA (reference sequence). The CDR3 is made up of 13 amino acids. CDR3 amino acids: CSARGPLGDTQYF. The sequenced CDR3 bases are TGCAGTGCTAGAGGCCCCTTAGGGGATACG.

Only a few counts were recorded for this clone. With the read ending 3 residues before the CDR3 end, the germline J gene is used to fill in that end. The chain uses TRBV5-1 and TRBJ2-4; 9 positions agree with TRBD1. Looked up from germline, CDR1 is SGHRS and CDR2 is YFSETQ. The CDR3 length is 17 residues. CDR3 DNA (partial): TGCGCCAGCAGCTTTTCACAGGACGGACAGGGGTTCTATGGT. Amino acids: CASSFSQDGQGFYG. The whole CDR3 reads CASSFSQDGQGFYGQYF.

This clone appeared many times. Sequencing ends 3 residues short of the CDR3 end; the germline J gene provides the rest. The chain links TRBV7-2 to TRBJ2-5; D may be TRBD2 (7 bases). The germline gives CDR1 SGHTA, CDR2 FQGNSA. Trimming pared 0 bases from V and 1 base from J, leaving 15 bases between. This CDR3 comprises 17 residues. Incomplete CDR3 DNA: TGTGCCAGCAGCTTAGCTCGGAGTCGGGGGGCCCAAGAGACC. Translated: CASSLARSRGAQET. The complete CDR3 protein is CASSLARSRGAQETQYF.

This clone has just a few counts. The sequenced part of the CDR3 DNA is TGTGCCAGCAGTTACAGGAGAATGAACACTGAA. Translated, it gives CASSYRRMNTE. The entire CDR3 sequence reads CASSYRRMNTEAFF. The genes are TRBV7-9 and TRBJ1-1; a possible D gene is TRBD1 (5 bases). From the germline J gene comes the end of the CDR3, since the read stops 3 residues before it. This CDR3 is built from 14 residues. V lost 6 bases and J 0 bases, leaving 11 bases between the germline ends. Germline V gene sequence: CDR1 SEHNR, CDR2 FQNEAQ (reference sequence).

This clone was observed many times. The read gets to within 3 residues of the CDR3 end, and the germline J gene fills in the rest. V gene TRBV5-1 combines with J gene TRBJ2-5; TRBD1 matches at 10 bases. This CDR3 is 15 amino acids long. Germline loops: CDR1 SGHRS, CDR2 YFSETQ. The J segment lost 1 base and the V segment lost 4 bases, leaving 4 bases of the junction unmatched. The CDR3 DNA, read in part, is TGCGCCAGCAGCCTCAGACAGGGGGCCCAAGAGACC. Its translation is CASSLRQGAQET. The entire CDR3 protein reads CASSLRQGAQETQYF.

This clone was seen at least ten times. The CDR3 goes on 3 residues after the read ends, and that part is filled in from the germline J gene. This rearrangement joins TRBV20-1 to TRBJ2-7, with TRBD2 matching 9 bases. The CDR3 runs to 15 residues. The V and J ends lost 7 bases and 1 base, in that order; junction bases with no gene match: 11. In germline, CDR1 is DFQATT, CDR2 SNEGSKA (reference sequence). CDR3 DNA, as far as it was read: TGCAGTGTCCCCCTAGCGGGGACGTTATCCTACGAG. Amino acid sequence: CSVPLAGTLSYE. The entire CDR3 is CSVPLAGTLSYEQYF.

This clone came up many times. The read finishes 3 residues shy of the CDR3 end, and the germline J gene is used to complete it. V and J are TRBV20-1 and TRBJ2-1; 12 bases are shared with TRBD2. This CDR3 has 15 residues. With 6 bases clipped from V and 3 bases from J, the junction kept 6 bases outside the gene matches. Germline-derived CDR1 and CDR2 are DFQATT and SNEGSKA (reference sequence). The CDR3 bases that were read are TGCAGTGCCCGGCGACTAGCGGGGGTCTACAATGAG. The encoded protein is CSARRLAGVYNE. Given in full, the CDR3 is CSARRLAGVYNEQFF.

This clone was observed at least ten times. The read ends 3 residues shy of where the CDR3 ends; the end is completed using the germline J gene. V gene TRBV30 combines with J gene TRBJ1-1; D remains unclear. Germline assignment: CDR1 GTSNPN and CDR2 SVGIG (reference sequence). This CDR3 region has 15 residues. V shed 2 bases and J shed 2 bases, with 15 bases lying between them. The DNA read from the CDR3 is TGTGCCTGGAGTCTCGGACCGCGGGCAAACACTGAA. Protein: CAWSLGPRANTE. The whole CDR3 reads CAWSLGPRANTEAFF.

The sample holds many counts of this clone. With the read ending 3 residues before the CDR3 end, the germline J gene is used to fill in that end. This chain links TRBV19 with TRBJ1-6; TRBD1 matches 8 bases. V trimming: 5 bases; J trimming: 9 bases; junction bases outside the gene matches: 9. Germline loops: CDR1 LNHDA, CDR2 SQIVND (reference sequence). The CDR3 runs to 15 residues. The CDR3 DNA, read in part, is TGTGCCAGTAGTCTAACGACAGGGGTTCGTTCACCC. Protein sequence: CASSLTTGVRSP. The whole CDR3 protein is CASSLTTGVRSPLHF.

Ten or more counts support this clone. The read ends 3 residues before the CDR3 terminus; that terminus is restored from the germline J gene. The chain couples TRBV20-1 to TRBJ2-5; perhaps TRBD1 as D (5 bases). Trimming took off 2 bases at V and 2 bases at J, with 12 bases between the two ends. The germline V gene encodes CDR1 DFQATT and CDR2 SNEGSKA (reference sequence). The CDR3 totals 14 residues. The sequenced CDR3 bases are TGCAGTGCTAGACTCCCGACAGAACAAGAGACC. Its translation is CSARLPTEQET. The entire CDR3 protein reads CSARLPTEQETQYF.

Concerning this clone itself: With the read ending 3 residues before the CDR3 end, the germline J gene is used to fill in that end. The chain links TRBV5-4 to TRBJ2-7, with 9 bases matching TRBD2. Germline lookup yields CDR1 SGHNT and CDR2 YYREEE (reference sequence). V gave up 6 bases and J gave up 4 bases; unmatched junction bases: 8. The CDR3 covers 14 residues. CDR3 in amino acids: CASNPIAGVYEQYF. The CDR3 bases that were read are TGTGCCAGCAACCCGATAGCGGGAGTTTACGAG.

This clone was recorded at least ten times. The DNA ends 3 residues before the CDR3 does, and the rest of the CDR3 is filled in from the germline J gene. V usage is TRBV6-2 or TRBV6-3 and J usage is TRBJ2-1, with D possibly matching TRBD2 (6 bases). Germline CDR1 and CDR2: MNHEY and SVGEGT. CDR3 size: 16 residues. V shed 5 bases and J shed 4 bases, with 18 bases lying between them. The sequenced part of the CDR3 DNA is TGTGCCAGCAGTCCCCCTAGTTCTGGGGGGTACAATGAG. It specifies CASSPPSSGGYNE. The entire CDR3 protein reads CASSPPSSGGYNEQFF.

In this sample, this clone turned up many times. The read comes to an end 3 residues before the CDR3 does, leaving the germline J gene to fill in the end. This chain uses TRBV6-1 with TRBJ1-3; D is uncertain. Germline V gene sequence: CDR1 MNHNS, CDR2 SASEGT. The CDR3 has 15 amino acids. V lost 4 bases, J lost 0 bases, and 10 bases lay in between. The sequenced CDR3 bases are TGTGCCAGCAGTGCCCAGGTCTACTCTGGAAACACC. This translates into CASSAQVYSGNT. Given in full, the CDR3 is CASSAQVYSGNTIYF.

There are many counts of this clone. The read comes to an end 3 residues before the CDR3 does, leaving the germline J gene to fill in the end. The chain combines TRBV20-1 with TRBJ2-5; 14 nucleotides match TRBD2. V was clipped by 5 bases and J by 1 base; unmatched bases: 6. The CDR3 is made up of 16 amino acids. The germline V gene has CDR1 DFQATT and CDR2 SNEGSKA (reference sequence). The CDR3 DNA, read in part, is TGCAGTGCTGGGACTAGCGGGAGATTGGGCCAAGAGACC. As protein: CSAGTSGRLGQET. The whole CDR3 protein is CSAGTSGRLGQETQYF.

On this clone: The read stops 3 residues short of the end of the CDR3; the missing end is completed from the germline J gene. J is TRBJ2-3 and V is TRBV5-1; TRBD2 agrees at 7 bases. Germline CDR1 reads SGHRS; CDR2 reads YFSETQ. V lost 4 bases to trimming and J lost 3 bases; unmatched junction nucleotides: 8. CDR3 length equals 15 residues. The CDR3 loop is CASSPTSPSTDTQYF. The DNA read from the CDR3 is TGCGCCAGCAGCCCGACTAGCCCTTCGACAGATACG.

Remarks on this clone: The read comes to an end 3 residues before the CDR3 does, leaving the germline J gene to fill in the end. This chain joins TRBV19 and TRBJ2-1, with 7 bases that match TRBD1. The junction had 11 bases not matched to a gene; V was cut back by 4 bases and J by 2 bases. The V gene's germline CDR1 is LNHDA and CDR2 SQIVND (reference sequence). The CDR3 has 17 residues. CDR3 bases read: TGTGCCAGTAGTAACGGACAGGAGGAGGCCGCCTACAATGAG. Translating it yields CASSNGQEEAAYNE. The full CDR3 protein reads CASSNGQEEAAYNEQFF.

This clone was observed many times. The sequence runs out 3 residues before the end of the CDR3; the remainder is reconstructed from the germline J gene. The rearrangement joins TRBV6-1 to TRBJ1-1, with unresolved D. Germline V gene data show CDR1 as MNHNS and CDR2 as SASEGT. The CDR3 is 14 amino acids. Here the CDR3 reads CASSEMGTVTEAFF. The CDR3 DNA, read in part, is TGTGCCAGCAGTGAAATGGGTACAGTTACCGAA.

This clone has ten or more counts. The CDR3 end lies 3 residues beyond the end of the read and is filled in from the germline J gene. The chain couples TRBV5-1 to TRBJ2-3; 8 bases fit TRBD2. Germline CDR1 reads SGHRS; CDR2 reads YFSETQ. Germline trimming cut 3 bases from V and 1 base from J; bases unmatched to any gene: 4. This CDR3 is built from 15 residues. The CDR3 bases that were read are TGCGCCAGCAGCTCGGGGGGGCCTGGCACAGATACG. It codes for CASSSGGPGTDT. The entire CDR3 protein is CASSSGGPGTDTQYF.

This clone was counted many times. Sequencing ends 3 residues short of the CDR3 end; the germline J gene provides the rest. The rearrangement uses TRBV5-1 and TRBJ2-7; D gene uncertain. V was pared by 0 bases and J by 0 bases, with 10 bases between. The CDR3 has 15 amino acids. Germline V gene data show CDR1 as SGHRS and CDR2 as YFSETQ. The sequenced CDR3 bases are TGCGCCAGCAGCTTGGGACGGGTCCCCTCCTACGAG. Protein product: CASSLGRVPSYE. The entire CDR3 protein reads CASSLGRVPSYEQYF.

This clone came up many times. Read sequence stops 3 residues before the CDR3 end, and the germline J gene provides the missing end. The gene calls are TRBV7-9 and TRBJ2-7; the D gene is possibly TRBD2 (7 bases). CDR3 size: 13 residues. Trimming took off 5 bases at V and 2 bases at J, with 10 bases between the two ends. The germline CDR1 and CDR2 sequences are SEHNR and FQNEAQ (reference sequence). CDR3 DNA, as far as it was read: TGTGCCAGCAGCCGAGGGGGGGCCTACGAG. Residues: CASSRGGAYE. The complete CDR3 sequence is CASSRGGAYEQYF.

This clone was counted only a few times. Read data end 3 residues before the CDR3 end; the end is taken from the germline J gene. The chain links TRBV20-1 to TRBJ2-7; 7 bases line up with TRBD1. The CDR3 totals 12 residues. Per germline, CDR1 DFQATT and CDR2 SNEGSKA (reference sequence). The CDR3: CRHDRAQYEQYF. The CDR3 bases that were read are TGCAGACACGACAGGGCTCAGTACGAG.

In this sample, this clone turned up many times. The missing CDR3 end, 3 residues past where the read stops, is filled in from the germline J gene. This chain connects TRBV4-1 to TRBJ2-7; D not resolved. From germline, CDR1 is MGHRA and CDR2 YSYEKL. This CDR3 spans 13 amino acids. Trimming took off 0 bases at V and 2 bases at J, with 5 bases between the two ends. The covered CDR3 bases are TGCGCCAGCAGCCAAGATCGTACCTACGAG. It is translated as CASSQDRTYE. The whole CDR3 is CASSQDRTYEQYF.

This clone has at least ten counts. The read comes to an end 3 residues before the CDR3 does, leaving the germline J gene to fill in the end. The chain uses TRBV29-1 and TRBJ2-7; TRBD2 matches 8 bases. The CDR3 runs to 12 residues. Unmatched junction bases numbered 6, after V lost 5 bases and J lost 6 bases. Germline V gives CDR1 SQVTM, CDR2 ANQGSEA. The chain's CDR3 is CSVLGAGGEQYF. CDR3 bases read: TGCAGCGTTCTGGGGGCGGGAGGCGAG.

This clone was found many times. Read data end 3 residues before the CDR3 end; the end is taken from the germline J gene. The chain uses TRBV28 and TRBJ1-5; D remains unclear. Per the germline V gene, CDR1 is MDHEN and CDR2 is SYDVKM. CDR3 length: 12 amino acids. Trimming took 6 bases from V and 4 from J, leaving 7 bases between them. CDR3 region: CASRSVNQPQHF. The sequenced CDR3 bases are TGTGCCAGCAGATCCGTGAATCAGCCC.

Points on this clone: The read is 3 residues too short to cover the CDR3 end, so that end is filled in from the germline J gene. Within the sample, other DNA sequences also encode this same CDR3. The chain uses TRBV30 and TRBJ1-3; 10 bases agree with TRBD1. The CDR3 covers 16 residues. Germline CDR1 GTSNPN, CDR2 SVGIG (reference sequence). V dropped 0 bases and J dropped 3; count of bases not matched to a gene: 5. Here the CDR3 reads CAWSVRDRGIGNTIYF. Partial CDR3 DNA: TGTGCCTGGAGTGTAAGGGACAGGGGAATTGGAAACACC.